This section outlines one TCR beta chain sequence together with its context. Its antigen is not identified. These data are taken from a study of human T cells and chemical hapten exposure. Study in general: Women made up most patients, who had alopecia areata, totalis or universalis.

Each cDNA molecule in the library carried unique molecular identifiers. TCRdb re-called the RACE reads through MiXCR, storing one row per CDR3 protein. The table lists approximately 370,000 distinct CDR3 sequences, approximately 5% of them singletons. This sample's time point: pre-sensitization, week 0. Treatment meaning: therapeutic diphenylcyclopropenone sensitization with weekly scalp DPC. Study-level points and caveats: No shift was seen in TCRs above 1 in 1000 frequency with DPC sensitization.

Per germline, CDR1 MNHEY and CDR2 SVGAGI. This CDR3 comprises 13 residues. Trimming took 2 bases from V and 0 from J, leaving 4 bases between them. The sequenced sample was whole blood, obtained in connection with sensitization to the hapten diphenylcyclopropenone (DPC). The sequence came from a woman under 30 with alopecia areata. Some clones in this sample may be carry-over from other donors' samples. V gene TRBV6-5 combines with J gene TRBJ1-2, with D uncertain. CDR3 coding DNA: TGTGCCAGCAGTTACGCCCCTAACTATGGCTACACCTTC. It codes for CASSYAPNYGYTF.